This record concerns one TCR beta chain sequence. Its antigen is unidentified. Use of 60 Vbeta and 13 Jbeta primers characterized the PCR. Original analysis: In a later analysis, some 80 million unique TCR beta chains included roughly 11 million shared by two or more donors. Here immunoSEQ multiplex PCR was the method, and the copy in TCRdb shows in-frame clones only, minus some. D and trimming were read from the DNA, whereas the V and J calls and clone size are those reported in that table. The data show around 61,000 clones, approximately 83% seen once. In germline, CDR1 is GTSNPN, CDR2 SVGIG (reference sequence). V lost 3 bases and J lost 0, with 15 bases in between. The CDR3 loop spans 16 amino acids. The data belong to a study of cytomegalovirus exposure and HLA in healthy donors. Study overall: Samples from HLA-typed donors yielded 65 million to 90 million unique TCRs in an early data release. Overall study findings and caveats: Analysis was performed later, and it showed HLA-associated TCR beta chains to be more clonally expanded than equally common others.

The rearrangement joins TRBV30 to TRBJ1-3, with D tentatively TRBD1 (5 bases). Sequencing was done on a sample of PBMCs. The receptor was derived from a man in his forties or fifties in good health and CMV-seronegative. The CDR3 coding sequence is TGTGCCTGGAGGTCTACGTGGGGCGTCTCTGGAAACACCATATATTTT. It encodes CAWRSTWGVSGNTIYF.